These 5 T cell receptor beta chains were all obtained from the same sample, sequenced in a study of identical twins. TCRdb redid the calling of the 5' RACE reads with MiXCR, one entry per CDR3 protein. The table has 600,000 to 800,000 distinct CDR3 sequences, 21% seen once. These data are also associated with another study on T cells expressing NK-cell markers.

The sequencing input was PBMCs. The source of these receptors is a woman aged 18-35 years in good health.

The chain joins TRBV5-1 to TRBJ2-5; the D gene is possibly TRBD2 (6 bases). Trimming removed 3 bases from V and 5 bases from J, with 14 bases in between. Germline-derived CDR1 and CDR2 are SGHRS and YFSETQ. There are 14 residues in the CDR3. The CDR3 DNA is TGCGCCAGCAGCTACCGCCCTGGGGGGGAGACCCAGTACTTC. Amino acid sequence: CASSYRPGGETQYF.

A note on this clonotype: Germline is not matched at one junction end, which may reflect a read error. The chain has TRBV3-1 and TRBJ1-4; D may be TRBD1 (5 bases). Germline V gene sequence: CDR1 LGHDT, CDR2 YNNKEL (reference sequence). The CDR3 sequence is 11 residues long. The CDR3: CASSLGTLKSF. In nucleotides, the CDR3 is TGTGCCAGCAGCCTGGGGACCCTAAAATCTTTT.

The table lists this clonotype with a few counts. The chain recombines TRBV5-1 with TRBJ1-1; D perhaps matches TRBD1 (5 bases). Germline V lookup: CDR1 SGHRS, CDR2 YFSETQ. This CDR3 is built from 15 residues. V was clipped by 4 bases and J by 1 base, with 14 bases between them. The CDR3 DNA reads as TGCGCCAGCAGCAATGGCCAGGGTAGGAACACTGAAGCTTTCTTT. Protein sequence: CASSNGQGRNTEAFF. Drawing the rest from reference TRBV5-1 and TRBJ1-1, the complete variable domain is KAGVTQTPRYLIKTRGQQVTLSCSPISGHRSVSWYQQTPGQGLQFLFEYFSETQRNKGNFPGRFSGRQFSNSRSEMNVSTLELGDSALYLCASSNGQGRNTEAFFGQGTRLTVV.

This clonotype was picked up many times. V is TRBV20-1 and J is TRBJ2-1, with unresolved D. The CDR3 totals 12 residues. Trimming stripped 5 bases from V and 3 bases from J, with 8 bases between. The germline V gene has CDR1 DFQATT and CDR2 SNEGSKA (reference sequence). The CDR3 is CSADPFYNEQFF. For the CDR3, the DNA is TGCAGTGCTGACCCGTTCTACAATGAGCAGTTCTTC.

This clonotype was seen at least ten times. CDR3: CASSSPGQGSYEQYF. The CDR3 DNA follows: TGTGCCAGCAGTTCACCGGGACAGGGCTCCTACGAGCAGTACTTC. The chain joins TRBV28 to TRBJ2-7; 9 positions agree with TRBD1. CDR1 MDHEN and CDR2 SYDVKM come from the germline V gene. This CDR3 is built from 15 residues. V was pared by 4 bases and J by 0 bases, with 4 bases of the junction left unmatched.